This T cell receptor (beta chain) was retrieved from a study of identical twins. Study-level results: Surplus twin overlap in beta out-of-frame sequences was less pronounced.

In this sample, this clonotype turned up many times. Antigen: not known. Germline V gene data show CDR1 as LGHDT and CDR2 as YNNKEL (reference sequence). CDR3 size: 13 residues. V gave up 5 bases and J gave up 5 bases, with 11 bases separating them. After template switching added a universal primer site, the resulting cDNA carried unique molecular identifiers. TCRdb called the 5' RACE reads again in MiXCR, with one record for every CDR3 protein. In the table there are under 250,000 distinct CDR3 sequences, approximately 9% of which are singletons. Sequencing was performed on memory (CD45RO+) T cells sorted from blood. This TCR derives from a woman younger than 35 in good health. The chain combines TRBV3-1 with TRBJ2-3; no clear D gene. DNA of the CDR3: TGTGCCAGCAGCGTGGGCGTAGGAGATACGCAGTATTTT. Protein: CASSVGVGDTQYF.